Presented here are 18 T cell receptor beta chains from one specimen sequenced in a study of shared clonotypes between healthy human individuals. Using immunoSEQ multiplex PCR, the repertoire was profiled, and TCRdb retains in-frame clones only, with some absent. The sample holds about 480,000 clones, about four fifths seen once. Sample: PBMCs. These receptors were obtained from a woman between 35 and 50 years old in good health. Some clones in this sample may be carry-over from other donors' samples.

The chain recombines TRBV6-1 with TRBJ1-5; D is ambiguous. There are 15 residues in the CDR3. Germline loops: CDR1 MNHNS, CDR2 SASEGT. Trimming left V 2 bases short and J 3 bases short, with 11 bases between. The CDR3 sequence is CASSERQRDNQPQHF. CDR3 in DNA: TGTGCCAGCAGTGAACGCCAGAGGGACAATCAGCCCCAGCATTTT.

This clone has at least ten counts. J is TRBJ2-7 and V is TRBV7-8, with 8 bases identical to TRBD2. The germline V gene encodes CDR1 SGHVS and CDR2 FQNEAQ. The CDR3 spans 17 residues. Trimming removed 0 bases from V and 2 bases from J; junction bases left unmatched: 9. The CDR3 reads CASSLARVAGSPYEQYF. Written as DNA, the CDR3 is TGTGCCAGCAGCTTAGCACGGGTAGCGGGGTCCCCCTACGAGCAGTACTTC.

This clone was recorded only once. This chain's CDR3 is CASSLTFAIKYEQYF. For the CDR3, the DNA is TGTGCCAGCAGCCTCACTTTCGCCATCAAGTACGAGCAGTACTTC. The rearrangement joins TRBV5-8 to TRBJ2-7; D remains unclear. V dropped 4 bases and J dropped 4 bases, with 18 bases sitting between them. The CDR3 sequence is 15 residues long. The V gene's germline CDR1 is SGHTS and CDR2 YDEGEE.

The chain uses TRBV7-2 and TRBJ2-7, with a tentative D call TRBD2 (6 bases). The germline V gene has CDR1 SGHTA and CDR2 FQGNSA. V shed 0 bases and J shed 7 bases, with 16 bases lying between them. The CDR3 has 15 amino acids. The CDR3 here is CASSLAPGLSREQYF. The CDR3 DNA follows: TGTGCCAGCAGCTTAGCCCCGGGACTTTCGAGGGAGCAGTACTTC.

This sequence joins TRBV7-2 and TRBJ1-1; D not resolved. Between the trimmed V and J ends, which lost 3 bases and 2 bases, there was a span of 10 bases. Germline V CDR1 and CDR2: SGHTA, FQGNSA. The CDR3 contains 14 residues. The CDR3 loop is CASSFNFPNTEAFF. In DNA form, the CDR3 reads TGTGCCAGCAGCTTCAACTTTCCAAACACTGAAGCTTTCTTT.

The V and J genes are TRBV4-2 and TRBJ2-3; 10 positions match TRBD2. Germline loops: CDR1 LGHNA, CDR2 YNFKEQ. This CDR3 has 17 amino acids. Trimming cost V 0 bases and J 3 bases; bases outside gene matches: 6. The CDR3, as DNA: TGTGCCAGCAGCCAAGACGTTGCTAGCGGGAGAACAGATACGCAGTATTTT. Protein product: CASSQDVASGRTDTQYF.

The V call is TRBV10-1, the J call TRBJ2-3, with 9 bases fitting TRBD1. Germline trimming cut 2 bases from V and 4 bases from J; bases unmatched to any gene: 10. From germline, CDR1 is WNHNN and CDR2 SYGVQD (reference sequence). CDR3 size: 17 residues. This CDR3 reads CASSEPGQGRGADTQYF. DNA of the CDR3: TGCGCCAGCAGTGAGCCGGGACAGGGTCGAGGGGCAGATACGCAGTATTTT.

This clone was seen more than once but under ten times. This chain connects TRBV28 to TRBJ2-1, with D perhaps matching TRBD2 (5 bases). Germline V lookup: CDR1 MDHEN, CDR2 SYDVKM. The CDR3 runs 11 residues. Trimming took 3 bases from V and 11 from J, leaving 8 bases between them. In DNA form, the CDR3 reads TGTGCCAGCAGTTTCCGGGAACAGCAGTTCTTC. It specifies CASSFREQQFF.

The CDR3 sequence is CASSSLDREIPGELFF. CDR3 DNA: TGTGCCAGCAGTTCCCTGGACAGGGAGATTCCCGGGGAGCTGTTTTTT. The rearrangement joins TRBV6-5 to TRBJ2-2; 8 bases are a match to TRBD1. V lost 4 bases to trimming and J lost 6 bases; unmatched junction nucleotides: 10. CDR3 length: 16 amino acids. Germline CDR1 reads MNHEY; CDR2 reads SVGAGI.

This clone was counted a few times. The J gene is TRBJ2-2, the V gene TRBV7-2, with a weak D call TRBD1 (6 bases). The germline V and J ends were trimmed by 5 bases and 7 bases, with 23 bases remaining between them. CDR1 SGHTA and CDR2 FQGNSA come from the germline V gene. The CDR3 sequence is 17 residues long. The CDR3: CASSRTPIRGRDGELFF. The CDR3 DNA is TGTGCCAGCAGCAGAACTCCCATCAGGGGTCGGGACGGGGAGCTGTTTTTT.

The chain carries TRBV7-6 and TRBJ2-2, with a weak D call TRBD2 (6 bases). CDR1 SGHVS and CDR2 FNYEAQ come from the germline V gene. This CDR3 is built from 15 residues. Trimming removed 3 bases at V and 1 base at J, with 9 bases between. Here the CDR3 DNA reads TGTGCCAGCAGCTTGGACTACCAGAACACCGGGGAGCTGTTTTTT. Its translation: CASSLDYQNTGELFF.

Of note for this clone: A junction boundary mismatches the germline segment, possibly from a read error. The chain carries TRBV11-3 and TRBJ1-1; no definite D call. Germline V lookup: CDR1 SGHNT, CDR2 YENEEA. The CDR3 is 13 residues long. The CDR3 loop reads CASSLDGTAEAFF. The CDR3 DNA sequence: TGTGCCAGCAGCCTAGATGGCACAGCTGAAGCTTTCTTT.

As to this clone: Other DNA sequences in the sample encode the same CDR3. The rearrangement joins TRBV5-1 to TRBJ1-1; TRBD1 matches at 7 bases. Trimming at V came to 3 bases and at J to 3 bases, leaving 8 bases not matched to a gene. This CDR3 contains 15 residues. Germline loops: CDR1 SGHRS, CDR2 YFSETQ. CDR3 protein: CASSSRQGGYTEAFF. CDR3 in DNA: TGCGCCAGCAGCTCCCGACAGGGCGGGTACACTGAAGCTTTCTTT. The full variable domain, rest sourced from reference TRBV5-1 and TRBJ1-1, is KAGVTQTPRYLIKTRGQQVTLSCSPISGHRSVSWYQQTPGQGLQFLFEYFSETQRNKGNFPGRFSGRQFSNSRSEMNVSTLELGDSALYLCASSSRQGGYTEAFFGQGTRLTVV.

This clone was recorded many times. This rearrangement joins TRBV28 to TRBJ2-1; 7 bases match TRBD1. Germline V CDR1 and CDR2: MDHEN, SYDVKM. Trimming at V came to 4 bases and at J to 7 bases, leaving 7 bases not matched to a gene. The CDR3 length is 14 residues. Here the CDR3 reads CASSSYRGRNEQFF. In DNA form, the CDR3 reads TGTGCCAGCAGTTCCTACAGGGGCAGGAATGAGCAGTTCTTC.

There are a few counts of this clone. CDR3 in DNA: TGCGCCAGCAGCTTTTACAGGGGATCAAATGAAAAACTGTTTTTT. The encoded protein is CASSFYRGSNEKLFF. The chain employs TRBV5-1 and TRBJ1-4; TRBD1 aligns across 7 bases. CDR1 SGHRS and CDR2 YFSETQ come from the germline V gene. This CDR3 region has 15 residues. With 2 bases clipped from V and 5 bases from J, the junction kept 6 bases outside the gene matches.

J is TRBJ2-7 and V is TRBV28; D is undetermined. The CDR3 consists of 14 residues. Germline CDR1 is MDHEN and CDR2 is SYDVKM. V shed 0 bases and J shed 0 bases, with 6 bases lying between them. This CDR3 reads CASSLWGSSYEQYF. The CDR3, as DNA: TGTGCCAGCAGTTTATGGGGCAGCTCCTACGAGCAGTACTTC.

V usage is TRBV27 and J usage is TRBJ1-4; unclear D gene. CDR3 length equals 14 residues. Germline CDR1 and CDR2: MNHEY and SMNVEV (reference sequence). V lost 3 bases, J lost 4 bases, and 9 bases lay in between. CDR3 coding DNA: TGTGCCAGCAGTTTCGGGGTCCTTAATGAAAAACTGTTTTTT. Translating gives CASSFGVLNEKLFF.

V and J are TRBV5-6 and TRBJ1-1; D gene ambiguous. This CDR3 spans 17 amino acids. Trimming removed 1 base from V and 0 bases from J, with 16 bases in between. Looked up from germline, CDR1 is SGHDT and CDR2 is YYEEEE. Here the CDR3 DNA reads TGTGCCAGCAGCTTGTCGTGGGCGGCTGGACTGAACACTGAAGCTTTCTTT. Amino acid sequence: CASSLSWAAGLNTEAFF.